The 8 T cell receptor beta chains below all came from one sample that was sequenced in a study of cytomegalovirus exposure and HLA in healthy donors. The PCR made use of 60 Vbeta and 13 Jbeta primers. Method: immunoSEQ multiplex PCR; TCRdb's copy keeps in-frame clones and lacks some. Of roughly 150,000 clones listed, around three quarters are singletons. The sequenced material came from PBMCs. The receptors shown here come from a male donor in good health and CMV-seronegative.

Here the CDR3 reads CATSRDRGGAKNIQYF. In nucleotides, the CDR3 is TGTGCCACCAGCAGAGATCGGGGGGGAGCCAAAAACATTCAGTACTTC. The V and J genes are TRBV15 and TRBJ2-4; 8 bases match TRBD2. The V and J ends lost 0 bases and 0 bases, in that order; junction bases with no gene match: 1. Germline V CDR1 and CDR2: LNHNV, YYDKDF (reference sequence). This CDR3 has 16 residues.

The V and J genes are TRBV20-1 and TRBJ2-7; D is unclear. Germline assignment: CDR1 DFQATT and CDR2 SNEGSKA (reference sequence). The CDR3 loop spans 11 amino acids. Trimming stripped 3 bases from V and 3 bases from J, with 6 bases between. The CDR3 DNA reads TGCAGTGCTAGGGAGAGCTACGAGCAGTACTTC. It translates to CSARESYEQYF.

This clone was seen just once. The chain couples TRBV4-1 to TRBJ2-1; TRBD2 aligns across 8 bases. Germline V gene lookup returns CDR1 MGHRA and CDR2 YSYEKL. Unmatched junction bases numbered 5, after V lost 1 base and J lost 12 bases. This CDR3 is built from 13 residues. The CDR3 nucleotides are TGCGCCAGCAGCCAAGGTCCTCGGGAGGGGCAGTTCTTC. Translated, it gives CASSQGPREGQFF.

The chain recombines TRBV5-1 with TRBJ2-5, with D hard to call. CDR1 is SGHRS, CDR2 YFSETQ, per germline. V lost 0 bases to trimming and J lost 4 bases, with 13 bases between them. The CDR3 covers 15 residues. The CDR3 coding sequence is TGCGCCAGCAGCTTGGATCTGGGTACGGGAGAGACCCAGTACTTC. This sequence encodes CASSLDLGTGETQYF.

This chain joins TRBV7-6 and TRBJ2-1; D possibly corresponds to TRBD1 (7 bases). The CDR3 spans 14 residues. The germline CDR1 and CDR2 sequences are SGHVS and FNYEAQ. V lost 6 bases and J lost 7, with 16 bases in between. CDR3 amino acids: CASRRQGSGNEQFF. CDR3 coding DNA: TGTGCCAGCAGGAGACAGGGAAGCGGGAATGAGCAGTTCTTC. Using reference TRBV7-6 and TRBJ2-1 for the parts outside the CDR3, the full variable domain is GAGVSQSPRYKVTKRGQDVALRCDPISGHVSLYWYRQALGQGPEFLTYFNYEAQQDKSGLPNDRFSAERPEGSISTLTIQRTEQRDSAMYRCASRRQGSGNEQFFGPGTRLTVL.

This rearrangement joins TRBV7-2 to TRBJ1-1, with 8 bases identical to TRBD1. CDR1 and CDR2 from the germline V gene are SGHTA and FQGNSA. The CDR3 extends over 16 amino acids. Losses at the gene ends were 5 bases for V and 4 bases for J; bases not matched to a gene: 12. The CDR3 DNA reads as TGTGCCAGCAGCCCCCGGGACAGGCGGTCGGGCACTGAAGCTTTCTTT. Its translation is CASSPRDRRSGTEAFF.

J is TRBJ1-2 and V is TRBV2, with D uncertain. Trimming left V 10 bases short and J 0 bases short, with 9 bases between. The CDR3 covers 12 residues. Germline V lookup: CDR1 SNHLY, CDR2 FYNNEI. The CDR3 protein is CATDRANYGYTF. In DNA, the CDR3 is TGTGCCACAGACCGGGCTAACTATGGCTACACCTTC.

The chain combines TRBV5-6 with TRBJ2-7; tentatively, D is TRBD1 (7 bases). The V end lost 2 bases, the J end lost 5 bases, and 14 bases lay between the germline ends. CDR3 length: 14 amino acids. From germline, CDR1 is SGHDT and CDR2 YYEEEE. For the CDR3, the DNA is TGTGCCAGCAGCTTTAGACAGGGACTTGACGAGCAGTACTTC. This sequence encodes CASSFRQGLDEQYF.